This TCR beta chain is drawn from a study of multiple sclerosis patients with progressive multifocal leukoencephalopathy. Time point reported: time of PML onset. Data came from immunoSEQ multiplex PCR; TCRdb stores just in-frame clones and leaves some out. The table has more than 30,000 clones, over 80% seen once. The CDR3 spans 15 residues. V gave up 3 bases and J gave up 4 bases; unmatched junction bases: 2. From germline, CDR1 is KGHSH and CDR2 LQKENI. The receptor was derived from a woman in her forties with progressive multifocal leukoencephalopathy. The chain employs TRBV18 and TRBJ1-5; TRBD1 aligns across 11 bases. The material was PBMCs, obtained from a patient treated with natalizumab. The CDR3 sequence: CASSPDRGRNQPQHF. CDR3 in DNA: TGTGCCAGCTCACCGGACAGGGGGCGGAATCAGCCCCAGCATTTT.